This T cell receptor beta chain was observed in a study of cytomegalovirus exposure and HLA in healthy donors. Across the whole study: Out of 150 million to 200 million T cells, an earlier analysis found 117 million unique TCR beta sequences in total. The study's findings and limits: Per a later analysis, roughly 17,000 TCR beta sequences showed association with HLA alleles at 0.05 false discovery rate.

Notes on this clone: Antigen specificity is unknown. The same CDR3 can be traced to other DNA sequences in this sample.

Healthy individuals who donated bone marrow served as the donors. The PCR ran on 60 Vbeta and 13 Jbeta primers. Generated by immunoSEQ multiplex PCR, the TCRdb table keeps only in-frame clones and is missing some. The table shows 130,000 or so clones, with roughly 72% occurring only once. The source is a man aged 35-49 years in good health and CMV-seronegative. Material: PBMCs.

DNA for the CDR3: TGTGCCAGCAGAAAGGGGGGACAGGGGGCATACGAGCAGTACTTC. It yields the protein CASRKGGQGAYEQYF. The chain employs TRBV6-1 and TRBJ2-7; 12 nucleotides match TRBD1. Germline loops: CDR1 MNHNS, CDR2 SASEGT. The CDR3 runs to 15 residues. Unmatched junction bases numbered 7, after V lost 6 bases and J lost 4 bases.